This T cell receptor (beta chain) was captured in a study of long-term antiretroviral therapy in people with HIV. This clone was recorded a few times. What it binds is not known. At least two post-ART and at least one pre-ART PBMC sample were available for each donor. Study-level findings and limits: Clones that expanded before ART (that is, prior to treatment) dominated the repertoire at all time points.

immunoSEQ v3.0 was run at survey level. Libraries were prepared by immunoSEQ multiplex PCR; TCRdb keeps only in-frame clonotypes and omits some of them. The sample lists about 39,000 clones, approximately 85% occurring once. CDR3 length: 15 amino acids. The trim removed 3 bases at V and 1 base at J, leaving 3 bases unmatched. CDR1 SGHKS and CDR2 YYEKEE come from the germline V gene (reference sequence). The sequence was collected from a woman aged 50 to 65 with HIV. The material was unsorted PBMCs, obtained 3.1 years after starting antiretroviral therapy. The gene calls are TRBV5-5 and TRBJ1-2; 10 nucleotides agree with TRBD1. As DNA, the CDR3 is TGTGCCAGCAGCTGGACAGGGGGAAATAACTATGGCTACACCTTC. Protein sequence: CASSWTGGNNYGYTF. Based on the CDR3 plus reference TRBV5-5 and TRBJ1-2, the full variable domain is DAGVTQSPTHLIKTRGQQVTLRCSPISGHKSVSWYQQVLGQGPQFIFQYYEKEERGRGNFPDRFSARQFPNYSSELNVNALLLGDSALYLCASSWTGGNNYGYTFGSGTRLTVV.